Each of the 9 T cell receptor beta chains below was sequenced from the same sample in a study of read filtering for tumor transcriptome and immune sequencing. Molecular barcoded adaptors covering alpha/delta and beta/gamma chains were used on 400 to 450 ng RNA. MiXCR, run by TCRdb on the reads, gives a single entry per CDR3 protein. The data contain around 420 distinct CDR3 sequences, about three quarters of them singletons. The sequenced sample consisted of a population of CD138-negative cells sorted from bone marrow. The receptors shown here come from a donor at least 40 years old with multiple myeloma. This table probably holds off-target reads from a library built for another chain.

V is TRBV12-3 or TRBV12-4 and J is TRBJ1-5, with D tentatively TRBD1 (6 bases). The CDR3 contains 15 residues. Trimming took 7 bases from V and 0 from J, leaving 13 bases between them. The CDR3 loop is CASTDRTNSNQPQHF. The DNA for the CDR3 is TGTGCCAGCACCGACAGGACGAATAGCAATCAGCCCCAGCATTTT.

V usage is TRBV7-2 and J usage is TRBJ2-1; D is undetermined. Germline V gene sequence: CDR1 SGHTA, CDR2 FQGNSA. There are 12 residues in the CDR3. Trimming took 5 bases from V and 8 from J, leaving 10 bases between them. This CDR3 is CASSPDFDEQFF. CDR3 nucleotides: TGTGCCAGCAGCCCCGACTTCGATGAGCAGTTCTTC.

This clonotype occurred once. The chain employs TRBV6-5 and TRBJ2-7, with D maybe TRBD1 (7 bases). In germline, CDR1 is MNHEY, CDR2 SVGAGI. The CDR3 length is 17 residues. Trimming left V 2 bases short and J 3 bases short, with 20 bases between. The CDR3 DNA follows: TGTGCCAGCAGTTACAGGAGGGGGGTACAGGGGATCTACGAGCAGTACTTC. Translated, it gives CASSYRRGVQGIYEQYF.

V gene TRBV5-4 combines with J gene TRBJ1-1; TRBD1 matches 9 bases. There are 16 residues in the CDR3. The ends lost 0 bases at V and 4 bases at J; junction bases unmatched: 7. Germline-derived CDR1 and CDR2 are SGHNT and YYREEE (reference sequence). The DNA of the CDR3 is TGTGCCAGCAGCTTGGGGACAGGGGTTGATGGCACTGAAGCTTTCTTT. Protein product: CASSLGTGVDGTEAFF.

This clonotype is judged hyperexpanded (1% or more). CDR3 protein: CSVGLAGGPGGEQYF. The CDR3 region has the DNA TGCAGCGTTGGACTAGCGGGAGGGCCTGGGGGAGAGCAGTACTTC. The V gene is TRBV29-1, the J gene TRBJ2-7; 14 positions agree with TRBD2. CDR1 SQVTM and CDR2 ANQGSEA come from the germline V gene. V shed 4 bases and J 7 bases; nucleotides not matched to a gene: 9. The CDR3 length is 15 residues.

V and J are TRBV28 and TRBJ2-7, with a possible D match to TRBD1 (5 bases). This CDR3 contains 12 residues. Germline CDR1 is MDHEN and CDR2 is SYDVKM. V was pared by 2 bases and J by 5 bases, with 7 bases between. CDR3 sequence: CASSLAGNEQYF. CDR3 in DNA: TGTGCCAGCAGTTTAGCAGGGAACGAGCAGTACTTC.

Here the CDR3 DNA reads TGCAGCGTTCTATTGGGGGTGGGGTACGAGCAGTACTTC. This translates into CSVLLGVGYEQYF. This rearrangement joins TRBV29-1 to TRBJ2-7; D tentatively fits TRBD1 or TRBD2 (5 bases each). V was clipped by 5 bases and J by 4 bases, with 15 bases between them. Germline V lookup: CDR1 SQVTM, CDR2 ANQGSEA. CDR3 length: 13 amino acids.

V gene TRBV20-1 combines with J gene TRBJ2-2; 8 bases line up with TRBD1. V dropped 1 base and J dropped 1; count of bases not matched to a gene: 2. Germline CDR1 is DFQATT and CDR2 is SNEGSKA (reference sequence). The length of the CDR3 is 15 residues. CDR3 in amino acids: CSARVGTGNTGELFF. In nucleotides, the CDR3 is TGCAGTGCTAGAGTGGGGACAGGGAACACCGGGGAGCTGTTTTTT.

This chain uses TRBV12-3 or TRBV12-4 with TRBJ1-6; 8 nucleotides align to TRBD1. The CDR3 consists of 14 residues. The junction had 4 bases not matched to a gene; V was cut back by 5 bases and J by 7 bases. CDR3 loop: CASSRTGWNSPLHF. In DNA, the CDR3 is TGTGCCAGCAGTCGGACAGGGTGGAATTCACCCCTCCACTTT.